The TCR beta chain under discussion was sequenced for a study of shared clonotypes between healthy human individuals. Study information: Three plates were used per donor for CD4 naive, three for CD4 memory, two for CD8 naive and one for CD8 memory.

CD8 cells classed as naive were CD45RO-negative and positively selected for CCR7, excluding terminally differentiated effector memory CD45RA+ cells. Donors, without exception, were Caucasian adults residing in Nashville, Tennessee. Study findings and constraints: Sampling covered blood only; tissue repertoires likely differ. The study generally estimated greater richness for naive than memory subsets.

Using immunoSEQ multiplex PCR, the repertoire was profiled, and TCRdb retains in-frame clones only, with some absent. The repertoire holds about 2 million clones, less than 95% seen once, with 1% to 1.3% in the top ten. The germline gives CDR1 SGHTA, CDR2 FQGNSA. Trimming removed 5 bases at V and 0 bases at J, with 14 bases between. This CDR3 has 15 amino acids. A single count supports this clone. Its antigen remains unknown. This TCR was recovered from a man younger than 30 in good health. The rearrangement uses TRBV7-2 and TRBJ2-7, with no clear D. Sequencing was performed on naive CD8+ T cells sorted from blood. DNA of the CDR3: TGTGCCAGCAGCCCCAATGGTTTTAGCTCCTACGAGCAGTACTTC. It yields the protein CASSPNGFSSYEQYF.